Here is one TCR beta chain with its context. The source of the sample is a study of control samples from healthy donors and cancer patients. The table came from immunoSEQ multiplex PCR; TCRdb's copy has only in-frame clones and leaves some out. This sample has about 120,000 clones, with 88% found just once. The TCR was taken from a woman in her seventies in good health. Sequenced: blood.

CDR3 DNA: TGCGCCAGCAGCTTGGCGGTGGAATATGGCTACACCTTC. This sequence encodes CASSLAVEYGYTF. The chain uses TRBV5-1 and TRBJ1-2; unclear D gene. The V gene lost 0 bases and the J gene lost 5 bases, with 8 bases spanning the gap. The germline CDR1 and CDR2 sequences are SGHRS and YFSETQ. The CDR3 loop spans 13 amino acids.